Described below is a single TCR beta chain sequence and its context. The target of this receptor is not known. The record has no base qualities; no much larger clone is one base away. This specimen's time point label, per the study, means: at surgical resection after neoadjuvant nivolumab +/- ipilimumab. The samples were obtained from NEOSTAR, a phase 2 randomized trial that tested neoadjuvant nivolumab or nivolumab plus ipilimumab, followed by surgery, in operable NSCLC. Receptor libraries were prepared by the immunoSEQ multiplex PCR assay. Concerning the study's data processing: Richness and clonality were used to summarize the repertoires, and clones that significantly expanded or contracted between pre- and post-therapy samples were identified. TCRdb provides this immuneACCESS table in a form limited to in-frame rearrangements. Some clones are lacking; in checked studies, under half of them reflect an unresolved V gene, and why the rest are absent is not known. V and J calls and clone size come straight from that table; D and trimming were deduced from the DNA. This sample has about 25,000 clones in its table, and 82% of those were observed once. About 8.6% of the sample goes to the ten largest clones.

These data belong to a study of neoadjuvant nivolumab and ipilimumab in lung cancer (dated by TCRdb to about 2020). For the study in its entirety: Nivolumab was given at 3 mg/kg intravenously on days 1, 15 and 29, and the combination arm added ipilimumab 1 mg/kg on day 1 only. The primary trial endpoint was the major pathologic response (MPR) rate in the intention-to-treat population in each study arm. In the trial, around 43 patients with operable NSCLC were treated, of whom approximately 23 were randomized to nivolumab monotherapy and 21 to nivolumab plus ipilimumab. TCR repertoires in pretherapy (baseline) peripheral blood were compared with TCR repertoires in tumors resected at surgery after neoadjuvant immune checkpoint blockade. Matched pretherapy and resected tumor pairs were analyzed for seven patients, of whom four received nivolumab and three received nivolumab plus ipilimumab. What the work shows at the level of the full study, not this receptor alone: Pretherapy blood TCR richness correlated positively with richness in tumors resected after neoadjuvant therapy (Spearman R of about 0.82). Resected tumors had greater TCR richness and clonality than tumor-adjacent uninvolved lung, and increases were observed in more dual-therapy-treated tumors. From pretherapy to surgery, increases in tumor T-cell richness and clonality were observed in three of three dual-therapy tumors but in only two of four nivolumab-treated tumors. A small number of samples was subjected to TCR sequencing. No significant correlation was found between TCR clonality and pathologic tumor regression, and only a single major-pathologic-response sample was available for the analysis of TCR clonality versus pathologic tumor regression.

This material consisted of tumor tissue, taken after neoadjuvant nivolumab, alone or with ipilimumab, at or shortly before surgery. This TCR was sampled from an adult with non-small cell lung cancer.

The encoded CDR3 is CASSLVPSGTYEQYF. The DNA sequence is as follows: TGTGCCAGCAGCTTAGTACCTAGCGGGACATACGAGCAGTACTTC. The sequence joins TRBV7-8 to TRBJ2-7; 9 of the junction bases match TRBD2. Inclusive of the bounding cysteine and phenylalanine, the CDR3 is 15 residues long. The sequence is cut down to CDR3 DNA, 45 bases in frame from base 1. The germline V end is reduced by 1 base and the J end by 4 bases; junction bases left unmatched: 5. The germline V gene provides CDR1 SGHVS and CDR2 FQNEAQ.